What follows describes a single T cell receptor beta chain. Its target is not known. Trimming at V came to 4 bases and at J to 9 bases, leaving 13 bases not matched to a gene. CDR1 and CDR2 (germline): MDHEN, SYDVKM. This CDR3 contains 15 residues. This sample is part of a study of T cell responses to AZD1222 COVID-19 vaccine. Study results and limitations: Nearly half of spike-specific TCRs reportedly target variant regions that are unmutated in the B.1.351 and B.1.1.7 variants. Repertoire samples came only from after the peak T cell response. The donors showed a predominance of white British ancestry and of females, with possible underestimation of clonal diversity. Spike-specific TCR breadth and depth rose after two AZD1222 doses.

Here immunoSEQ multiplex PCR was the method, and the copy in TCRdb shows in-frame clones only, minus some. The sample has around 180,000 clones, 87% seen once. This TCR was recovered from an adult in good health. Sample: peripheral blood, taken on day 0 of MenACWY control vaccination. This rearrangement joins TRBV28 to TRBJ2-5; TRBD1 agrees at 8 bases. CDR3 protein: CASSSSLTGGWSQYF. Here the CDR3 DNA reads TGTGCCAGCAGTTCAAGCTTAACAGGGGGTTGGTCCCAGTACTTC.